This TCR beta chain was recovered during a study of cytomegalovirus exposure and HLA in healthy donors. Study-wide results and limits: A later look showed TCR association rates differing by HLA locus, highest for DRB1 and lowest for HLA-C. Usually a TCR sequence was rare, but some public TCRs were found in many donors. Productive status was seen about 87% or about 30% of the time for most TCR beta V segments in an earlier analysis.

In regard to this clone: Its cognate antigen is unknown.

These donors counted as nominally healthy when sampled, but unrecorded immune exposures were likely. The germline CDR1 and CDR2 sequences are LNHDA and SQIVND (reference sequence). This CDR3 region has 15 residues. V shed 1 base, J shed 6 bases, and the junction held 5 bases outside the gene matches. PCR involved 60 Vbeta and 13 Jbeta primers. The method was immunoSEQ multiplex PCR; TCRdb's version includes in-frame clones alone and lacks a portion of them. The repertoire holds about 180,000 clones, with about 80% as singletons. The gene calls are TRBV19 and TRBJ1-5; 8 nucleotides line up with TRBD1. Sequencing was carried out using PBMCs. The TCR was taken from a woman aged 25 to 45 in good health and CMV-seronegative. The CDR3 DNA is TGTGCCAGTAGTATAGGAGGGGGGACAGGTCAGCCCCAGCATTTT. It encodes CASSIGGGTGQPQHF.